The 32 T cell receptor beta chains in this list originate from one sample, sequenced in a study of beta chain features in type 1 diabetes. Study-level results: TCRB CDR3 length was moderately but significantly reduced in all four CD4+ subsets of Type 1 diabetes patients.

These TCRs' antigens remain unknown. The authors reverse transcribed all of the isolated RNA, so sequencing captured expressed TCRB transcripts. Sequencing used immunoSEQ multiplex PCR; TCRdb keeps in-frame clones, though not all of them. The repertoire holds some 350,000 clones, approximately 13% seen once, with nearly 0.015% in the top ten. The source material was naive CD4+ T cells from blood. The receptors come from a woman between 18 and 30 years old with type 1 diabetes.

This chain links TRBV27 with TRBJ1-1; maybe TRBD1 (6 bases). Germline V lookup: CDR1 MNHEY, CDR2 SMNVEV (reference sequence). This CDR3 region has 14 residues. Deletions cut 3 bases from V and 5 bases from J, with 13 bases between. The CDR3: CASSFEGGRTEAFF. CDR3 nucleotide sequence: TGTGCCAGCAGTTTTGAGGGGGGGCGGACTGAAGCTTTCTTT.

The chain joins TRBV5-4 to TRBJ2-3; 9 bases are a match to TRBD1. V lost 5 bases to trimming and J lost 1 base; unmatched junction nucleotides: 5. Germline CDR1 and CDR2: SGHNT and YYREEE (reference sequence). The CDR3 is made up of 15 amino acids. The CDR3 loop is CASSWGQGGTDTQYF. The CDR3 nucleotides read TGTGCCAGCAGTTGGGGACAGGGAGGCACAGATACGCAGTATTTT.

V is TRBV7-2 and J is TRBJ1-2; TRBD1 matches 7 bases. Per the germline V gene, CDR1 is SGHTA and CDR2 is FQGNSA. The CDR3 extends over 13 amino acids. The V and J ends lost 4 bases and 7 bases, in that order; junction bases with no gene match: 6. The CDR3 loop reads CASSSGTVGGYTF. For the CDR3, the DNA is TGTGCCAGCAGCTCCGGGACAGTCGGTGGCTACACCTTC.

CDR3 in amino acids: CAWSVRTGAEAEAFF. The CDR3 DNA sequence: TGTGCCTGGAGTGTACGGACAGGGGCCGAGGCTGAAGCTTTCTTT. This chain links TRBV30 with TRBJ1-1; 9 positions match TRBD1. V dropped 0 bases and J dropped 6; count of bases not matched to a gene: 8. Germline CDR1 reads GTSNPN; CDR2 reads SVGIG (reference sequence). CDR3 length equals 15 residues.

This chain uses TRBV9 with TRBJ1-1, with D possibly TRBD1 on 5 matching bases. V lost 3 bases to trimming and J lost 3 bases, with 15 bases between them. The CDR3 totals 15 residues. Looked up from germline, CDR1 is SGDLS and CDR2 is YYNGEE. The CDR3 DNA follows: TGTGCCAGCAGCGAACAGGTCCCGTGGGACACTGAAGCTTTCTTT. Its translation is CASSEQVPWDTEAFF. The complete variable domain, with remaining parts taken from reference TRBV9 and TRBJ1-1, reads DSGVTQTPKHLITATGQRVTLRCSPRSGDLSVYWYQQSLDQGLQFLIQYYNGEERAKGNILERFSAQQFPDLHSELNLSSLELGDSALYFCASSEQVPWDTEAFFGQGTRLTVV.

V and J are TRBV28 and TRBJ2-1; 11 bases match TRBD2. Per the germline V gene, CDR1 is MDHEN and CDR2 is SYDVKM. V lost 7 bases and J lost 4; bases outside the gene matches: 9. This CDR3 spans 16 amino acids. CDR3 DNA: TGTGCCAGCATCACACGACTAGCGGGGCTGTACAATGAGCAGTTCTTC. Translation: CASITRLAGLYNEQFF.

This clone was counted only a few times. This chain uses TRBV2 with TRBJ1-2; possibly TRBD1 for D (6 bases). V was pared by 5 bases and J by 0 bases, with 16 bases between. The germline gives CDR1 SNHLY, CDR2 FYNNEI. The CDR3 contains 16 residues. The CDR3 DNA reads as TGTGCCAGCAGTACAGGGCCTCCCATCTCTAACTATGGCTACACCTTC. Protein product: CASSTGPPISNYGYTF.

The chain joins TRBV2 to TRBJ2-5; D might be TRBD1 (6 bases). This CDR3 is 18 amino acids long. Germline lookup yields CDR1 SNHLY and CDR2 FYNNEI. V dropped 4 bases and J dropped 2 bases, with 23 bases sitting between them. The CDR3 loop reads CASSGPGQRRLGQETQYF. The CDR3 nucleotides read TGTGCCAGCAGTGGGCCGGGACAACGGAGATTAGGTCAAGAGACCCAGTACTTC.

This clone occurred once. The rearrangement joins TRBV27 to TRBJ1-1; no reliable D call. The V end was cut by 3 bases, the J end by 2 bases, with 13 bases between. The germline V gene has CDR1 MNHEY and CDR2 SMNVEV (reference sequence). The CDR3 is made up of 15 amino acids. The CDR3 coding sequence is TGTGCCAGCAGTTTGGGCATCATGCAAAACACTGAAGCTTTCTTT. Translation: CASSLGIMQNTEAFF.

The J gene is TRBJ2-4, the V gene TRBV12-5, with 9 bases lining up with TRBD2. This CDR3 region has 12 residues. Per germline, CDR1 LGHNT and CDR2 FRNRAP. Trimming took 6 bases from V and 7 from J; bases not matched to a gene: 1. For the CDR3, the DNA is TGTGCTAGTGGGAGCGGGGGGAACATTCAGTACTTC. Its protein product is CASGSGGNIQYF.

The chain uses TRBV5-4 and TRBJ2-1, with a tentative D call TRBD2 (6 bases). Trimming cost V 0 bases and J 7 bases, with 14 bases left between them. The CDR3 sequence is 15 residues long. Germline CDR1 reads SGHNT; CDR2 reads YYREEE (reference sequence). This chain's CDR3 is CASSLGTSPWNEQFF. DNA of the CDR3: TGTGCCAGCAGCTTGGGCACTAGCCCCTGGAATGAGCAGTTCTTC.

The chain combines TRBV18 with TRBJ2-3, with D maybe TRBD2 (5 bases). Germline values: CDR1 KGHSH, CDR2 LQKENI. The CDR3 covers 14 residues. V was clipped by 0 bases and J by 1 base, with 5 bases between them. The CDR3 sequence: CASSPPRGTDTQYF. The CDR3 DNA reads as TGTGCCAGCTCACCACCGAGGGGCACAGATACGCAGTATTTT.

V is TRBV30 and J is TRBJ2-5, with 9 bases lining up with TRBD2. CDR1 GTSNPN and CDR2 SVGIG come from the germline V gene (reference sequence). CDR3 length equals 14 residues. The V gene end was trimmed by 3 bases and the J gene end by 1 base; junction bases not matched to a gene: 3. The CDR3 spells CAWRLAGTQETQYF. CDR3 coding DNA: TGTGCCTGGAGACTAGCGGGCACCCAAGAGACCCAGTACTTC.

The sample holds a few counts of this clone. The same CDR3 is also encoded by other DNA sequences in this sample. V gene TRBV7-2 combines with J gene TRBJ2-5, with 7 bases lining up with TRBD1. This CDR3 is built from 13 residues. V was pared by 4 bases and J by 2 bases, with 1 base of the junction left unmatched. Germline V lookup: CDR1 SGHTA, CDR2 FQGNSA. The CDR3 nucleotides read TGTGCCAGCAGCTCGGGACAGCAAGAGACCCAGTACTTC. It yields the protein CASSSGQQETQYF.

This clone was observed a few times. This chain connects TRBV9 to TRBJ1-2; no definite D call. Germline CDR1 is SGDLS and CDR2 is YYNGEE. Trimming shortened V by 0 bases and J by 3 bases, and 9 bases separated the two germline ends. The length of the CDR3 is 14 residues. The CDR3 nucleotides are TGTGCCAGCAGCGTAGACAGATTCGACTATGGCTACACCTTC. Amino acids: CASSVDRFDYGYTF.

This clone was seen only a few times. The chain employs TRBV28 and TRBJ2-3, with D maybe TRBD1 (5 bases). The germline V gene encodes CDR1 MDHEN and CDR2 SYDVKM. The CDR3 extends over 12 amino acids. V shed 6 bases and J shed 6 bases, with 10 bases lying between them. This CDR3 reads CASSPRADTQYF. Here the CDR3 DNA reads TGTGCCAGCAGCCCCAGGGCTGATACGCAGTATTTT.

This clone was counted between two and nine times. The chain employs TRBV4-3 and TRBJ1-1; D is perhaps TRBD1 (6 bases). V was trimmed by 1 base and J by 4 bases, leaving 10 bases between them. This CDR3 contains 14 residues. Per germline, CDR1 LGHNA and CDR2 YSLEER. DNA for the CDR3: TGCGCCAGCAGCCAAGGACAGGCGGGCACTGAAGCTTTCTTT. This encodes CASSQGQAGTEAFF.

This clone was seen only a few times. The chain recombines TRBV29-1 with TRBJ1-4; 7 bases match TRBD1. The CDR3 is 14 residues long. Looked up from germline, CDR1 is SQVTM and CDR2 is ANQGSEA. After removal of 1 base from V and 4 bases from J, the junction contained 3 bases not matched to a gene. The CDR3 spells CSVEGQGGNEKLFF. CDR3 in DNA: TGCAGCGTTGAAGGACAGGGAGGTAATGAAAAACTGTTTTTT.

In this sample, this clone turned up a few times. The chain couples TRBV14 to TRBJ2-7, with 11 nucleotides matching TRBD2. Unmatched junction bases numbered 9, after V lost 2 bases and J lost 3 bases. This CDR3 contains 17 residues. Germline CDR1 and CDR2: SGHDN and FVKESK. CDR3: CASSQRFQTSGSYEQYV. CDR3 in DNA: TGTGCCAGCAGCCAAAGGTTTCAAACTAGCGGGAGCTACGAGCAGTACGTC.

This clone was observed a few times. The V call is TRBV5-1, the J call TRBJ2-7; TRBD1 matches at 8 bases. From germline, CDR1 is SGHRS and CDR2 YFSETQ. Trimming took 1 base from V and 3 from J; bases not matched to a gene: 6. The CDR3 has 15 amino acids. CDR3 region: CASSLSEGQDYEQYF. DNA of the CDR3: TGCGCCAGCAGCTTGAGCGAGGGACAGGACTACGAGCAGTACTTC.

This clone was seen only a few times. The V call is TRBV7-9, the J call TRBJ2-6; 10 bases are a match to TRBD1. V lost 5 bases, J lost 0 bases, and 4 bases stayed unmatched. Per germline, CDR1 SEHNR and CDR2 FQNEAQ (reference sequence). The CDR3 spans 17 residues. Here the CDR3 reads CASSPTGGSSGANVLTF. CDR3 DNA: TGTGCCAGCAGCCCGACAGGGGGCAGCTCTGGGGCCAACGTCCTGACTTTC.

Only a few counts were recorded for this clone. This chain links TRBV27 with TRBJ2-1, with TRBD1 identical over 12 bases. Germline CDR1 reads MNHEY; CDR2 reads SMNVEV (reference sequence). This CDR3 is 16 amino acids long. Trimming took 4 bases from V and 8 from J; bases not matched to a gene: 9. The CDR3 DNA follows: TGTGCCAGCAGTTCCCCCGGGACAGGGGGCCTACATGAGCAGTTCTTC. Amino acid sequence: CASSSPGTGGLHEQFF.

J is TRBJ2-1 and V is TRBV20-1; D is undetermined. There are 10 residues in the CDR3. In germline, CDR1 is DFQATT, CDR2 SNEGSKA (reference sequence). Trimming removed 3 bases from V and 10 bases from J, with 7 bases in between. In DNA form, the CDR3 reads TGCAGTGCTAGGCCTGCGGAGCAGTTCTTC. Amino acid sequence: CSARPAEQFF.

At least ten counts were recorded for this clone. The chain couples TRBV29-1 to TRBJ2-7, with D possibly being TRBD1 (5 bases). CDR3 length: 13 amino acids. The V end was cut by 4 bases, the J end by 3 bases, with 13 bases between. Germline V lookup: CDR1 SQVTM, CDR2 ANQGSEA. The DNA for the CDR3 is TGCAGCGTTGGCCAGGGAAGGGGCTACGAGCAGTACGTC. It specifies CSVGQGRGYEQYV.

J is TRBJ1-2 and V is TRBV19, with 7 positions matching TRBD1. V trimming: 6 bases; J trimming: 4 bases; junction bases outside the gene matches: 5. Per germline, CDR1 LNHDA and CDR2 SQIVND (reference sequence). CDR3 length: 13 amino acids. CDR3 in amino acids: CASRASGGYGYTF. The DNA for the CDR3 is TGTGCCAGTAGGGCCTCAGGGGGCTATGGCTACACCTTC.

The chain uses TRBV7-7 and TRBJ2-5; weak D call: TRBD2 (5 bases). Trimming cost V 4 bases and J 3 bases, with 9 bases left between them. The CDR3 spans 13 residues. Germline values: CDR1 SSHAT, CDR2 FNYEAQ (reference sequence). In DNA form, the CDR3 reads TGTGCCAGCAGCTCGGACTGGAAAGAGACCCAGTACTTC. Its translation is CASSSDWKETQYF. Using reference TRBV7-7 and TRBJ2-5 for the parts outside the CDR3, the full variable domain is GAGVSQSPRYKVTKRGQDVTLRCDPISSHATLYWYQQALGQGPEFLTYFNYEAQPDKSGLPSDRFSAERPEGSISTLTIQRTEQRDSAMYRCASSSDWKETQYFGPGTRLLVL.

This clone was seen a handful of times. V is TRBV2 and J is TRBJ2-2; TRBD2 matches 13 bases. CDR1 is SNHLY, CDR2 FYNNEI, per germline. This CDR3 region has 14 residues. CDR3 bases: TGTTTAACTAGCGGGAGGGCGGGATCCGGGGAGCTGTTTTTT. Its protein product is CLTSGRAGSGELFF.

The gene calls are TRBV18 and TRBJ2-2, with 9 bases identical to TRBD1. This CDR3 has 15 amino acids. Looked up from germline, CDR1 is KGHSH and CDR2 is LQKENI. Unmatched junction bases numbered 5, after V lost 3 bases and J lost 6 bases. Here the CDR3 reads CASSPPGQGSGELFF. The CDR3 DNA follows: TGTGCCAGCTCACCGCCGGGACAGGGTTCCGGGGAGCTGTTTTTT.

A few counts support this clone. The chain is built from TRBV28 and TRBJ2-7; 7 bases map to TRBD1. The CDR3 is 16 amino acids. V dropped 1 base and J dropped 2; count of bases not matched to a gene: 8. The V gene's germline CDR1 is MDHEN and CDR2 SYDVKM. The CDR3 spells CASSLSDRVETYEQYF. The CDR3 DNA reads as TGTGCCAGCAGTTTATCAGACAGGGTAGAAACCTACGAGCAGTACTTC.

The rearrangement joins TRBV27 to TRBJ2-3, with TRBD2 as a possible D gene (5 bases). Trimming pared 6 bases from V and 4 bases from J, leaving 14 bases between. Germline values: CDR1 MNHEY, CDR2 SMNVEV (reference sequence). This CDR3 has 14 residues. CDR3 nucleotides: TGTGCCAGCAGGGGAGTGACGGCCTCAGATACGCAGTATTTT. Protein product: CASRGVTASDTQYF.

In its sample, this clone was seen a few times. The gene calls are TRBV7-2 and TRBJ2-1; 9 positions agree with TRBD2. Per germline, CDR1 SGHTA and CDR2 FQGNSA. Trimming removed 2 bases from V and 15 bases from J; junction bases left unmatched: 11. The CDR3 is 14 amino acids. The CDR3 nucleotides read TGTGCCAGCAGCTTATCCTCTAGCGGGAATGTTCTGTTCTTC. The encoded protein is CASSLSSSGNVLFF. The full variable domain, rest sourced from reference TRBV7-2 and TRBJ2-1, is GAGVSQSPSNKVTEKGKDVELRCDPISGHTALYWYRQSLGQGLEFLIYFQGNSAPDKSGLPSDRFSAERTGGSVSTLTIQRTQQEDSAVYLCASSLSSSGNVLFFGPGTRLTVL.

The chain carries TRBV2 and TRBJ1-1, with a tentative D call TRBD1 (5 bases). Deletions cut 2 bases from V and 1 base from J, with 5 bases between. CDR1 and CDR2 from the germline V gene are SNHLY and FYNNEI. This CDR3 contains 13 residues. The CDR3 DNA is TGTGCCAGCAGTGAAACAGGGAACACTGAAGCTTTCTTT. Translating it yields CASSETGNTEAFF. Combining the CDR3 with reference TRBV2 and TRBJ1-1 gives the whole variable domain EPEVTQTPSHQVTQMGQEVILRCVPISNHLYFYWYRQILGQKVEFLVSFYNNEISEKSEIFDDQFSVERPDGSNFTLKIRSTKLEDSAMYFCASSETGNTEAFFGQGTRLTVV.